The 10 T cell receptor beta chains in this list originate from one sample, sequenced in a study of T cells in Graves' hyperthyroidism and ophthalmopathy. Amplified TCR beta CDR3 regions came from RNA transcripts. Initially, a first-round RT-PCR of the TCR CDR3 employed the HTBI primer set. TCRdb reprocessed the multiplex PCR reads with MiXCR, giving one entry per CDR3 protein. This sample has more than 300,000 distinct CDR3 sequences, with around 13% found just once. The sequencing input was blood. The source is a woman under 40 with Graves' hyperthyroidism.

This clonotype was seen more than once but under ten times. V usage is TRBV20-1 and J usage is TRBJ2-1; 12 bases agree with TRBD2. CDR1 and CDR2 (germline): DFQATT, SNEGSKA (reference sequence). The CDR3 spans 16 residues. Trimming removed 6 bases from V and 7 bases from J; junction bases left unmatched: 13. The CDR3 reads CSALYPTSGRSNEQFF. Here the CDR3 DNA reads TGCAGTGCCTTATACCCTACTAGCGGGAGGTCGAATGAGCAGTTCTTC.

With respect to this clonotype: One end of the junction is discordant with germline, which a read error may explain. This chain links TRBV4-2 with TRBJ1-1, with 9 bases fitting TRBD1. Germline-derived CDR1 and CDR2 are LGHNA and YNFKEQ. This CDR3 is built from 13 residues. The CDR3 is CARSQPGQGEAFF. DNA for the CDR3: TGTGCCAGAAGCCAGCCGGGACAGGGCGAAGCTTTCTTT.

This clonotype was observed many times. The J gene is TRBJ2-7, the V gene TRBV10-3; 7 nucleotides agree with TRBD1. The CDR3 is made up of 14 amino acids. J was trimmed by 4 bases and V by 4 bases; bases with no gene match: 7. Germline V gene sequence: CDR1 ENHRY, CDR2 SYGVKD. Here the CDR3 DNA reads TGTGCCATCAGTGCCCCGGGACAGAAATACGAGCAGTACTTC. Its protein product is CAISAPGQKYEQYF.

This clonotype was counted only a few times. The gene calls are TRBV28 and TRBJ1-6; no definite D call. This CDR3 is 12 amino acids long. Trimming shortened V by 6 bases and J by 7 bases, and 7 bases separated the two germline ends. CDR1 is MDHEN, CDR2 SYDVKM, per germline. CDR3 protein: CASSQENSPLHF. CDR3 coding DNA: TGTGCCAGCAGCCAGGAAAATTCACCCCTCCACTTT.

The CDR3 DNA reads TGTGCCAGCAGCTCGGACTTTGATCTAGCCAAAAACATTCAGTACTTC. This gives the protein CASSSDFDLAKNIQYF. V usage is TRBV5-6 and J usage is TRBJ2-4; D possibly corresponds to TRBD2 (5 bases). The CDR3 extends over 16 amino acids. Per germline, CDR1 SGHDT and CDR2 YYEEEE. Deletions cut 3 bases from V and 0 bases from J, with 13 bases between.

The V gene is TRBV4-1, the J gene TRBJ2-3; D unresolved. This CDR3 region has 14 residues. Trimming stripped 4 bases from V and 6 bases from J, with 14 bases between. CDR1 MGHRA and CDR2 YSYEKL come from the germline V gene. CDR3 sequence: CASSRQETADTQYF. The CDR3 nucleotides read TGCGCCAGCAGCCGTCAGGAAACGGCCGATACGCAGTATTTT.

The V gene is TRBV12-3 or TRBV12-4, the J gene TRBJ2-2; possibly TRBD1 for D (5 bases). The CDR3 runs to 16 residues. The V end was cut by 6 bases, the J end by 4 bases, with 18 bases between. The CDR3 protein is CASRPAGRLSTGELFF. The CDR3 nucleotides read TGTGCCAGCAGGCCGGCAGGGCGTCTGAGCACCGGGGAGCTGTTTTTT.

This clonotype was observed a handful of times. The chain carries TRBV6-1 and TRBJ2-4; 11 nucleotides match TRBD2. CDR1 is MNHNS and CDR2 is SASEGT in the germline V gene. Trimming took 6 bases from V and 8 from J; bases not matched to a gene: 15. This CDR3 contains 17 residues. CDR3 sequence: CASSAARLAGRGDIQYF. The CDR3 DNA reads TGTGCCAGCAGCGCCGCCAGACTAGCGGGGAGGGGGGACATTCAGTACTTC.

The rearrangement links TRBV24-1 to TRBJ1-2, with unresolved D. Trimming pared 6 bases from V and 5 bases from J, leaving 12 bases between. This CDR3 has 13 residues. Per the germline V gene, CDR1 is KGHDR and CDR2 is SFDVKD. This CDR3 reads CATSQAERYGYTF. The CDR3 DNA follows: TGTGCCACCAGTCAGGCAGAGCGATATGGCTACACCTTC.

This sequence joins TRBV6-1 and TRBJ2-5; D is undetermined. Germline V gives CDR1 MNHNS, CDR2 SASEGT. This CDR3 spans 13 amino acids. V was trimmed by 6 bases and J by 4 bases, leaving 12 bases between them. CDR3 in DNA: TGTGCCAGCAGGTACCACTGCGTAGAGACCCAGTACTTC. Translation gives CASRYHCVETQYF.